One T cell receptor beta chain is described in this entry. Its antigen remains unidentified. This sample is part of a study of STAT5B mutations in CD4+ large granular lymphocyte leukemia. Study in general: The CDR3 'QG' motif was associated with a particular HLA allele among healthy donors.

Controls came from buffy coats of healthy blood donors. Assay: immunoSEQ multiplex PCR; the TCRdb copy retains only in-frame clones and omits some. Of more than 30,000 clones in the sample, 71% were seen once. Study-level points and caveats: Patient CD4-sorted repertoires stayed more clonal than healthy ones after leukemic-clone removal. No patients shared main leukemic clonotypes, though about 25% appeared at low frequency elsewhere.

What was sequenced was CD4+ T cells from blood buffy coats. This receptor was taken from a human donor in good health.

This chain's CDR3 is CASSRGGWDTEAFF. CDR3 in DNA: TGTGCCAGCAGCCGGGGCGGGTGGGACACTGAAGCTTTCTTT. The V and J genes are TRBV11-1 and TRBJ1-1, with D perhaps matching TRBD1 (5 bases). V was pared by 5 bases and J by 3 bases, with 13 bases between. Germline-derived CDR1 and CDR2 are SGHAT and FQDESV (reference sequence). This CDR3 is 14 amino acids long.